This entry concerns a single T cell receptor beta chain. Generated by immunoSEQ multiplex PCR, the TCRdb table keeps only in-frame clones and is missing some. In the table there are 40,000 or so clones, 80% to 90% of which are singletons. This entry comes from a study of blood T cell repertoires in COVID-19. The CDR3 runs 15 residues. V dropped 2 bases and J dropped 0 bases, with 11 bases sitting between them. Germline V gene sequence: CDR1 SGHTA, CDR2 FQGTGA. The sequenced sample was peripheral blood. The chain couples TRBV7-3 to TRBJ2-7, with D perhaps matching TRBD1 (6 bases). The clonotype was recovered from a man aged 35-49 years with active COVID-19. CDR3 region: CASSLLAGASYEQYF. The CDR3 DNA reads TGTGCCAGCAGCTTATTGGCAGGGGCCTCCTACGAGCAGTACTTC.